Listed below are T cell receptor beta chains from one sample, sequenced in a study of T cells in Graves' hyperthyroidism and ophthalmopathy. TCRdb re-analysed the multiplex PCR reads in MiXCR, keeping a single row per CDR3 protein. The table records under 800,000 distinct CDR3 sequences, 12% to 15% of them present only once. Sample: blood. These receptors all come from a woman aged 18-29 years with Graves' hyperthyroidism. The CDR3 runs from the conserved cysteine through the conserved F or W. A D gene is named only where the DNA matches it firmly. Clone size, where shown, is once, few, many, or a class for clones that have expanded.

CDR3aa,CDR3nt,j_gene,v_gene,abundance,d_gene
CASSQGLRTGVSGANVLTF,TGCGCCAGCAGCCAAGGGTTACGGACAGGGGTCTCTGGGGCCAACGTCCTGACTTTC,TRBJ2-6,TRBV4-3,-,TRBD1
CASSPQQGNMNTEAFF,TGTGCCAGCTCACCTCAACAGGGGAACATGAACACTGAAGCTTTCTTT,TRBJ1-1,TRBV18,many,TRBD1
CATSRDLGNQETQYF,TGTGCCACCAGCAGAGATCTCGGGAATCAAGAGACCCAGTACTTC,TRBJ2-5,TRBV15,-,-
CASSVDGHSGANVLTF,TGTGCCAGCAGTGTGGACGGGCACTCTGGGGCCAACGTCCTGACTTTC,TRBJ2-6,TRBV2,many,-
CASSSLQGAPGYGYTF,TGTGCCAGCAGTTCCTTACAGGGGGCGCCGGGCTATGGCTACACCTTC,TRBJ1-2,TRBV12-3/TRBV12-4,many,TRBD1
CSARVRTHSGNTIYF,TGCAGTGCTCGGGTCAGGACCCACTCTGGAAACACCATATATTTT,TRBJ1-3,TRBV20-1,-,-
CASSVSSGGGSGELFF,TGTGCCAGCAGCGTATCCTCAGGGGGAGGATCCGGGGAGCTGTTTTTT,TRBJ2-2,TRBV9,-,-
CATGTLIGEKLFF,TGTGCCACCGGGACTCTCATTGGGGAAAAACTGTTTTTT,TRBJ1-4,TRBV28,many,-
CASSDAGASNQPQHF,TGTGCCAGCAGTGATGCAGGGGCTAGCAATCAGCCCCAGCATTTT,TRBJ1-5,TRBV2,many,-
CASSLDPSTGLYEQYF,TGTGCCAGCAGCTTAGATCCCTCGACAGGGCTCTACGAGCAGTACTTC,TRBJ2-7,TRBV7-9,many,TRBD1
CASSLDLAAAWNIQYF,TGTGCCAGCAGCTTAGATCTTGCGGCAGCGTGGAACATTCAGTACTTC,TRBJ2-4,TRBV11-2,many,-
CASSLFWAKMGNTEAFF,TGTGCCAGCAGCTTATTTTGGGCTAAAATGGGGAACACTGAAGCTTTCTTT,TRBJ1-1,TRBV5-8,-,-
CASSTGTSGRETQYF,TGTGCCAGTAGTACCGGGACTAGCGGGAGAGAGACCCAGTACTTC,TRBJ2-5,TRBV19,many,TRBD2
CASSLGMRGAPSYNEQFF,TGTGCCAGCAGCCTAGGGATGAGGGGGGCGCCCTCCTACAATGAGCAGTTCTTC,TRBJ2-1,TRBV7-2,many,-
CAISARTKGWSNQQYF,TGTGCCATCAGTGCCAGGACTAAGGGCTGGTCGAACCAGCAGTACTTC,TRBJ2-7,TRBV10-3,few,-
CASSPTGQGGNQPQHF,TGCGCCAGCAGCCCGACGGGGCAAGGCGGCAATCAGCCCCAGCATTTT,TRBJ1-5,TRBV4-1,many,-
CASSLNMWGLDTEAFF,TGTGCCAGCAGCTTAAATATGTGGGGGCTCGACACTGAAGCTTTCTTT,TRBJ1-1,TRBV11-3,many,-
CASSVDQPGLAEETQYF,TGTGCCAGCAGCGTCGACCAGCCGGGACTAGCGGAAGAGACCCAGTACTTC,TRBJ2-5,TRBV9,-,TRBD2
CASSLWGPGGVSGNEQYF,TGTGCCAGCAGTTTATGGGGTCCTGGAGGAGTCAGCGGTAACGAGCAGTACTTC,TRBJ2-7,TRBV28,many,-
CASSHRLTLFF,TGCGCCAGCAGCCATCGGCTGACACTGTTTTTT,TRBJ1-4,TRBV4-1,-,-
CSVVGQGVNEQYF,TGCAGCGTTGTTGGGCAGGGGGTTAACGAGCAGTACTTC,TRBJ2-7,TRBV29-1,-,TRBD1
CASSQAIATGVYEQYF,TGCGCCAGCAGCCAAGCCATTGCAACAGGGGTCTACGAGCAGTACTTC,TRBJ2-7,TRBV4-1,-,TRBD1
CASSQGTLLNTEAFF,TGTGCCAGCAGCCAAGGGACTTTATTGAACACTGAAGCTTTCTTT,TRBJ1-1,TRBV7-3,-,-
CASSFGGWGTEAFF,TGTGCCAGCAGTTTTGGAGGGTGGGGCACTGAAGCTTTCTTT,TRBJ1-1,TRBV12-3/TRBV12-4,many,-
CASSLQPDGELFF,TGTGCCAGCAGCTTACAGCCGGACGGGGAGCTGTTTTTT,TRBJ2-2,TRBV7-3,many,-
CASSRGQGPNLNTEAFF,TGTGCCAGCAGTCGGGGACAGGGGCCAAACTTGAACACTGAAGCTTTCTTT,TRBJ1-1,TRBV12-3/TRBV12-4,many,TRBD1
CASSSLDEQFF,TGTGCCAGTAGTTCACTTGATGAGCAGTTCTTC,TRBJ2-1,TRBV19,few,-
CASRGTSYISRNEQFF,TGTGCCAGCAGGGGGACTAGCTATATTTCGCGTAATGAGCAGTTCTTC,TRBJ2-1,TRBV28,many,TRBD2
CASSPGTGQIYGYTF,TGTGCCAGCAGCCCCGGGACAGGGCAAATCTATGGCTACACCTTC,TRBJ1-2,TRBV7-2,-,TRBD1
CASSLSSGGETQYF,TGTGCCAGCAGTTTAAGTAGCGGTGGCGAGACCCAGTACTTC,TRBJ2-5,TRBV12-3/TRBV12-4,many,-
CASSLETPYEQYF,TGTGCCAGCAGCTTAGAAACACCCTACGAGCAGTACTTC,TRBJ2-7,TRBV11-2,few,-
CASSKQGSPGEQYF,TGTGCCAGCAGCAAACAGGGATCACCGGGAGAGCAGTACTTC,TRBJ2-7,TRBV13,few,-
CASRGRTVHGYTF,TGTGCCAGCAGGGGCAGGACGGTGCATGGCTACACCTTC,TRBJ1-2,TRBV6-1,many,-
CASRKGSTEQYF,TGCGCCAGCAGGAAGGGGTCCACAGAGCAGTACTTC,TRBJ2-7,TRBV4-1,-,-
CASRPPSGEQYF,TGTGCCAGCAGACCCCCATCCGGCGAGCAGTACTTC,TRBJ2-7,TRBV6-2/TRBV6-3,-,-
CASSLVAGPSPTDTQYF,TGCGCCAGCAGCTTGGTCGCAGGGCCATCCCCCACAGATACGCAGTATTTT,TRBJ2-3,TRBV5-1,many,-
CASSLRVKRETQYF,TGTGCCAGTAGTTTACGGGTGAAACGCGAGACCCAGTACTTC,TRBJ2-5,TRBV19,few,-
CASSELGGFNEQFF,TGTGCCAGCAGTGAACTAGGTGGGTTCAATGAGCAGTTCTTC,TRBJ2-1,TRBV6-1,few,-
CASSKGGPGSPLHF,TGCGCCAGCAGCAAGGGAGGGCCGGGGTCACCCCTCCACTTT,TRBJ1-6,TRBV5-1,-,-
CASSPAPDQETQYF,TGTGCCAGCTCACCAGCACCGGACCAAGAGACCCAGTACTTC,TRBJ2-5,TRBV18,-,-
CASSLGVGHTDTQYF,TGCGCCAGCAGCTTGGGCGTGGGACACACAGATACGCAGTATTTT,TRBJ2-3,TRBV5-1,-,-
CAWSVSVYEQYF,TGTGCCTGGAGTGTATCGGTGTACGAGCAGTACTTC,TRBJ2-7,TRBV30,many,-
CSARARRNQETQYF,TGCAGTGCTAGGGCTCGGCGGAATCAAGAGACCCAGTACTTC,TRBJ2-5,TRBV20-1,many,-
CSALGGTGGYEQYF,TGCAGTGCCCTTGGGGGGACAGGAGGCTACGAGCAGTACTTC,TRBJ2-7,TRBV20-1,many,TRBD1
CASSRQIYTEAFF,TGTGCCAGCAGTCGCCAGATCTACACTGAAGCTTTCTTT,TRBJ1-1,TRBV28,few,-
CASSRQTGGVETQYF,TGTGCCAGCAGCCGCCAGACAGGGGGTGTGGAGACCCAGTACTTC,TRBJ2-5,TRBV6-1,few,TRBD1
CSARGPGQGTSMGKNIQYF,TGCAGTGCTAGAGGACCGGGACAGGGGACTTCAATGGGCAAAAACATTCAGTACTTC,TRBJ2-4,TRBV20-1,few,TRBD1
CASSYSARTGGNSPLHF,TGTGCCAGCAGTTACTCGGCTCGGACAGGGGGCAATTCACCCCTCCACTTT,TRBJ1-6,TRBV6-5,few,TRBD1
CASSPGTDNTGELFF,TGTGCCAGCAGCCCCGGGACAGATAACACCGGGGAGCTGTTTTTT,TRBJ2-2,TRBV7-3,-,TRBD1
CSASPSGGVYNEQFF,TGCAGTGCTAGTCCTAGCGGGGGGGTTTACAATGAGCAGTTCTTC,TRBJ2-1,TRBV20-1,few,TRBD2
CAWSFQGPRRSNQPQHF,TGTGCCTGGAGTTTCCAGGGGCCCCGGAGGAGCAATCAGCCCCAGCATTTT,TRBJ1-5,TRBV30,-,-
CASRATTGSGSYNKQFF,TGTGCCAGCAGAGCAACGACAGGCTCAGGCTCCTACAATAAGCAGTTCTTC,TRBJ2-1,TRBV6-1,few,-
CASSLRPRSGYEQYF,TGTGCCAGCAGTTTGAGACCCCGGAGCGGCTACGAGCAGTACTTC,TRBJ2-7,TRBV27,many,-
CASSTRTYYNEQFF,TGTGCCAGCAGCACCCGGACCTACTACAATGAGCAGTTCTTC,TRBJ2-1,TRBV5-6,few,-